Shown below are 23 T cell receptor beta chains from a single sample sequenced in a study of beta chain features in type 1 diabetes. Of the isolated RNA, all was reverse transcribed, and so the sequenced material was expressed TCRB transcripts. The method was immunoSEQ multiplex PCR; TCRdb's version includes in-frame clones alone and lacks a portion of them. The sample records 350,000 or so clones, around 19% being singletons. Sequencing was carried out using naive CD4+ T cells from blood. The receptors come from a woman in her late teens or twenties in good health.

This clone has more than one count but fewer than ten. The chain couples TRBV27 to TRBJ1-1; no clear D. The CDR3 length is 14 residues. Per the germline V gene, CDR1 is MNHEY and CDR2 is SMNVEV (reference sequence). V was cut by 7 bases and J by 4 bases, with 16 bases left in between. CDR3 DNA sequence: TGTGCCAGCATCGGAAGAATGGGAGGCACTGAAGCTTTCTTT. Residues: CASIGRMGGTEAFF.

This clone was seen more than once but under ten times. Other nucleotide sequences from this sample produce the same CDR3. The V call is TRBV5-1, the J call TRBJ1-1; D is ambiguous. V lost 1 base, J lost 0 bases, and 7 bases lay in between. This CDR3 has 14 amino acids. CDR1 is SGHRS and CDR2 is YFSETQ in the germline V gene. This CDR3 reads CASSLLGVNTEAFF. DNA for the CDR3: TGCGCCAGCAGCTTGCTAGGAGTGAACACTGAAGCTTTCTTT.

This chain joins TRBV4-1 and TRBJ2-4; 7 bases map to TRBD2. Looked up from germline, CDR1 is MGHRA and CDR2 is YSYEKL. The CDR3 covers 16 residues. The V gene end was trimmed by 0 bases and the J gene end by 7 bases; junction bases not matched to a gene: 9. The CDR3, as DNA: TGCGCCAGCAGCCAAGAGCTCCCGAAGGGAGGGAACATTCAGTACTTC. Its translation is CASSQELPKGGNIQYF.

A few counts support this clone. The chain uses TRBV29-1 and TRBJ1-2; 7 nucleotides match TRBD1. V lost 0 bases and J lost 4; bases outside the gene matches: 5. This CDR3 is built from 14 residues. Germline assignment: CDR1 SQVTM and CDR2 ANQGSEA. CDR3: CSVEEGDRIYGYTF. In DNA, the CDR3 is TGCAGCGTTGAAGAGGGGGACAGAATCTATGGCTACACCTTC.

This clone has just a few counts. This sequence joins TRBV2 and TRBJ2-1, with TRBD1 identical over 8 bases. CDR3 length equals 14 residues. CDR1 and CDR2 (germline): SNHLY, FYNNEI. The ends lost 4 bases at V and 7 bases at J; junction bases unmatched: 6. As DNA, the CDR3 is TGTGCCAGCAGTGTCGGGACAGGTGGGAATGAGCAGTTCTTC. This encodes CASSVGTGGNEQFF.

CDR3 nucleotides: TGTGCCAGTAGTATCCAGGGGTGGGAGACCGGGGAGCTGTTTTTT. Amino acids: CASSIQGWETGELFF. V usage is TRBV19 and J usage is TRBJ2-2, with D perhaps TRBD1 (6 bases). Germline V gene lookup returns CDR1 LNHDA and CDR2 SQIVND (reference sequence). The CDR3 contains 15 residues. The V and J ends lost 3 bases and 5 bases respectively, with 13 bases between them.

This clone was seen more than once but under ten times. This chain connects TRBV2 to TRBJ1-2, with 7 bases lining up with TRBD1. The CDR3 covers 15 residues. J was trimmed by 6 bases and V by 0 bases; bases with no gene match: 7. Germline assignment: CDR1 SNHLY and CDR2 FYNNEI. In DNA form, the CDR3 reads TGTGCCAGCAGTGAAGCGCTTCAGGGGGAGGATGGCTACACCTTC. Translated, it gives CASSEALQGEDGYTF.

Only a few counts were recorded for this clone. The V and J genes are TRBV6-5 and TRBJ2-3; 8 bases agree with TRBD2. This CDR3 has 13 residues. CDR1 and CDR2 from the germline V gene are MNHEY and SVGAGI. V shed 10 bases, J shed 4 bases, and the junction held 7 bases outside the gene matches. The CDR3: CATLPAGADTQYF. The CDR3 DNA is TGTGCCACCCTCCCAGCGGGAGCAGATACGCAGTATTTT.

This chain's CDR3 is CATSRLLAKNIQYF. CDR3 DNA: TGTGCCACCAGCAGACTACTAGCCAAAAACATTCAGTACTTC. V gene TRBV15 combines with J gene TRBJ2-4; no reliable D call. Looked up from germline, CDR1 is LNHNV and CDR2 is YYDKDF (reference sequence). V lost 2 bases, J lost 0 bases, and 5 bases lay in between. This CDR3 contains 14 residues.

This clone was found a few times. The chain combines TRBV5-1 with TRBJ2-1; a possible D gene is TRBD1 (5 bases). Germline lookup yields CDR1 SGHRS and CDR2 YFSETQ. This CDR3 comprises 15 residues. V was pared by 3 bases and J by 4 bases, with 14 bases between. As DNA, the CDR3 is TGCGCCAGCAGCTCAGCACAGGCGAATTACAATGAGCAGTTCTTC. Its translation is CASSSAQANYNEQFF. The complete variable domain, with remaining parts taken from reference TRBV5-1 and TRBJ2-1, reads KAGVTQTPRYLIKTRGQQVTLSCSPISGHRSVSWYQQTPGQGLQFLFEYFSETQRNKGNFPGRFSGRQFSNSRSEMNVSTLELGDSALYLCASSSAQANYNEQFFGPGTRLTVL.

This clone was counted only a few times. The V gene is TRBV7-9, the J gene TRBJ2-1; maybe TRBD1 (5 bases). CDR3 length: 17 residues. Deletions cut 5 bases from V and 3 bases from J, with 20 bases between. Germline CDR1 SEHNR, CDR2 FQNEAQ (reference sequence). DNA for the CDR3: TGTGCCAGCAGCCCGCCTTTAAGACAGAAAATCTACAATGAGCAGTTCTTC. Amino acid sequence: CASSPPLRQKIYNEQFF.

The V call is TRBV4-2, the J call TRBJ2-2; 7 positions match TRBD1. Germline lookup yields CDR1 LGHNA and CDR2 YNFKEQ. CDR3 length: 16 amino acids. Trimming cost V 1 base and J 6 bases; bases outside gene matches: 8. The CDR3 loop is CASSQGPGTDPGELFF. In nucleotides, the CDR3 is TGTGCCAGCAGCCAAGGCCCTGGGACAGACCCCGGGGAGCTGTTTTTT.

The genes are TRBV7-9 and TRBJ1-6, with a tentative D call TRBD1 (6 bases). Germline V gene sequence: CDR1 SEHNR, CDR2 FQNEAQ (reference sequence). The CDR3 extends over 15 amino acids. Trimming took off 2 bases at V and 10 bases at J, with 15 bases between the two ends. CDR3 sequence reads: CASSLPQGKRSPLHF. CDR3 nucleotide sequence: TGTGCCAGCAGCTTACCACAGGGAAAAAGATCACCCCTCCACTTT.

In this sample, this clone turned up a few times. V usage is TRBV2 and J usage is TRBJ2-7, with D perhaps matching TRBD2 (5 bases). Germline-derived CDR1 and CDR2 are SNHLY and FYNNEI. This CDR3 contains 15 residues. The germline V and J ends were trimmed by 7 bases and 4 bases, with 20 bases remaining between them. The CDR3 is CASTARTGNVYEQYF. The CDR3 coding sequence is TGTGCCAGCACCGCTAGGACGGGGAATGTATACGAGCAGTACTTC. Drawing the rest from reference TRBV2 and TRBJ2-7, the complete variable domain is EPEVTQTPSHQVTQMGQEVILRCVPISNHLYFYWYRQILGQKVEFLVSFYNNEISEKSEIFDDQFSVERPDGSNFTLKIRSTKLEDSAMYFCASTARTGNVYEQYFGPGTRLTVT.

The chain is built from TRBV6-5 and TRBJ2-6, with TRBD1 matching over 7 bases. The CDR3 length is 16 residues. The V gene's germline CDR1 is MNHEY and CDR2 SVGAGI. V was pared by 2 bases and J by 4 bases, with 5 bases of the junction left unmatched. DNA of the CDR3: TGTGCCAGCAGTTACCATACAGGGGACGGGGCCAACGTCCTGACTTTC. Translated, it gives CASSYHTGDGANVLTF.

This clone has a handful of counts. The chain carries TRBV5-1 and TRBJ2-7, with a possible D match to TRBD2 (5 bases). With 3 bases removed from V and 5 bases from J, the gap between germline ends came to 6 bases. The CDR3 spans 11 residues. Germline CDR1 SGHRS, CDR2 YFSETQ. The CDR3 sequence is CASSWENEQYF. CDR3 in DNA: TGCGCCAGCAGCTGGGAGAACGAGCAGTACTTC. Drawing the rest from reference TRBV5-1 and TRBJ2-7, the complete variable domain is KAGVTQTPRYLIKTRGQQVTLSCSPISGHRSVSWYQQTPGQGLQFLFEYFSETQRNKGNFPGRFSGRQFSNSRSEMNVSTLELGDSALYLCASSWENEQYFGPGTRLTVT.

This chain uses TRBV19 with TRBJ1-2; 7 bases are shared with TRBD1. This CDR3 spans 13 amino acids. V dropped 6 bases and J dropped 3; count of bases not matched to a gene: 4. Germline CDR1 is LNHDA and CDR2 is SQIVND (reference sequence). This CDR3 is CASRTGSDYGYTF. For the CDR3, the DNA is TGTGCCAGTAGGACAGGGTCCGACTATGGCTACACCTTC.

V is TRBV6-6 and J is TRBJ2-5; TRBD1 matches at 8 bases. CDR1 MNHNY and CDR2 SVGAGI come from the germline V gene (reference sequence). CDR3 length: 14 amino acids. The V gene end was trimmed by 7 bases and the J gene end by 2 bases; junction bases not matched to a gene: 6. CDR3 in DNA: TGTGCCAGCAAACCGGGACAGGTGCAAGAGACCCAGTACTTC. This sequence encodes CASKPGQVQETQYF.

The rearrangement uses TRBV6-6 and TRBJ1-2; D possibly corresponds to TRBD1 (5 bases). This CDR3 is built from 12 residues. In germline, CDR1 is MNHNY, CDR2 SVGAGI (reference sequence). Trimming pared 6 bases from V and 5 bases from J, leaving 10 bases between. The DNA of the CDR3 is TGTGCCAGCAGCAACCAGGGATATGGCTACACCTTC. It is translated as CASSNQGYGYTF.

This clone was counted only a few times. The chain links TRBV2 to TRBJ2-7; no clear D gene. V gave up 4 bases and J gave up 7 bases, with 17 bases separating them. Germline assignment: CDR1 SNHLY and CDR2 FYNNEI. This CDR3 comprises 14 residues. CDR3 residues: CASSVSPERQEQYF. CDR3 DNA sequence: TGTGCCAGCAGTGTCAGCCCGGAGAGGCAGGAGCAGTACTTC.

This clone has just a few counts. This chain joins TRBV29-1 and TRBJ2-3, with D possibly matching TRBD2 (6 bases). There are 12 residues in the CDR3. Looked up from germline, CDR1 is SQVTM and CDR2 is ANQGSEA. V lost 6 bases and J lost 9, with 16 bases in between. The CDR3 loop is CSVAGTGQTQYF. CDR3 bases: TGCAGCGTGGCCGGGACTGGCCAGACGCAGTATTTT.

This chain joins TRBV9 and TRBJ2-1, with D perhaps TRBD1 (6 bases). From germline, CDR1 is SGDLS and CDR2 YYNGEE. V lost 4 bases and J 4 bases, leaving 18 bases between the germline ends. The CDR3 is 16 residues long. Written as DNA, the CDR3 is TGTGCCAGCAGCTTACGCAGGGGCCGGAATTACAATGAGCAGTTCTTC. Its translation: CASSLRRGRNYNEQFF.

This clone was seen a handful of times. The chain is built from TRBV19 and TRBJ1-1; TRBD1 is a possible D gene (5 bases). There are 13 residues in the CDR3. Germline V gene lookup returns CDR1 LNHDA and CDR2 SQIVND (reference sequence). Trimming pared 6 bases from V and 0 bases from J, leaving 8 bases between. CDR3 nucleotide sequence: TGTGCCAGTAGAGGACAATTGAACACTGAAGCTTTCTTT. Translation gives CASRGQLNTEAFF. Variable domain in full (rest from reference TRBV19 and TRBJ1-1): DGGITQSPKYLFRKEGQNVTLSCEQNLNHDAMYWYRQDPGQGLRLIYYSQIVNDFQKGDIAEGYSVSREKKESFPLTVTSAQKNPTAFYLCASRGQLNTEAFFGQGTRLTVV.